These 12 T cell receptor beta chains originate from one sample sequenced in a study of beta chain features in type 1 diabetes. Notes on the study in general: Shortening that was moderate but significant affected the TCRB CDR3s of Type 1 diabetes patients in all four CD4+ subsets.

No antigen has been assigned to these receptors. The entirety of the isolated RNA underwent reverse transcription, so expressed TCRB transcripts were sequenced. Data came from immunoSEQ multiplex PCR; TCRdb stores just in-frame clones and leaves some out. The table lists more than 200,000 clones, more than 15% of them singletons. Sequenced material: naive CD4+ T cells from blood. These TCRs come from a man aged 30 to 39 with type 1 diabetes.

This clone was detected only a few times. V is TRBV9 and J is TRBJ2-7, with a tentative D call TRBD2 (7 bases). Germline CDR1 is SGDLS and CDR2 is YYNGEE. The ends were cut back, 4 bases at V and 6 bases at J, with 23 bases in the middle. This CDR3 region has 16 residues. The CDR3, as DNA: TGTGCCAGCAGCCCTATGGGGAGGGACATGTTGGGCGAGCAGTACTTC. This translates into CASSPMGRDMLGEQYF.

The chain links TRBV19 to TRBJ2-5, with D perhaps matching TRBD2 (6 bases). Germline lookup yields CDR1 LNHDA and CDR2 SQIVND (reference sequence). The V gene lost 3 bases and the J gene lost 4 bases, with 9 bases spanning the gap. CDR3 size: 13 residues. The CDR3 DNA sequence: TGTGCCAGTAGTATTGGAGGGGCAGAGACCCAGTACTTC. Translating gives CASSIGGAETQYF. The full variable domain, its missing parts supplied by reference TRBV19 and TRBJ2-5, is DGGITQSPKYLFRKEGQNVTLSCEQNLNHDAMYWYRQDPGQGLRLIYYSQIVNDFQKGDIAEGYSVSREKKESFPLTVTSAQKNPTAFYLCASSIGGAETQYFGPGTRLLVL.

This clone was observed a few times. This chain uses TRBV29-1 with TRBJ2-3; 8 bases match TRBD1. This CDR3 has 14 residues. Germline V CDR1 and CDR2: SQVTM, ANQGSEA. V shed 5 bases, J shed 5 bases, and the junction held 9 bases outside the gene matches. CDR3 nucleotide sequence: TGCAGCGTTCTACCGGGACAGGCAGGAGATACGCAGTATTTT. Translation gives CSVLPGQAGDTQYF.

This clone was counted a few times. The rearrangement uses TRBV7-9 and TRBJ1-2; D is ambiguous. The ends were cut back, 4 bases at V and 6 bases at J, with 18 bases in the middle. Germline V CDR1 and CDR2: SEHNR, FQNEAQ (reference sequence). This CDR3 is 15 amino acids long. CDR3 sequence reads: CASSSARISGDGYTF. CDR3 DNA: TGTGCCAGCAGCTCAGCCAGGATCAGCGGTGATGGCTACACCTTC.

The gene calls are TRBV4-3 and TRBJ2-3, with a tentative D call TRBD2 (6 bases). CDR3 length equals 14 residues. Trimming took 1 base from V and 2 from J, leaving 7 bases between them. Germline V gene sequence: CDR1 LGHNA, CDR2 YSLEER. The CDR3 DNA follows: TGCGCCAGCAGCCAAGGCGGGGACACAGATACGCAGTATTTT. Translation gives CASSQGGDTDTQYF.

This CDR3 is CASSLGEFSTDTQYF. The CDR3 nucleotides read TGTGCCAGCAGCTTGGGGGAATTTAGCACAGATACGCAGTATTTT. The genes are TRBV5-4 and TRBJ2-3, with no clear D. This CDR3 spans 15 amino acids. Germline CDR1 and CDR2: SGHNT and YYREEE (reference sequence). Trimming took off 0 bases at V and 0 bases at J, with 8 bases between the two ends.

There are a few counts of this clone. The chain combines TRBV9 with TRBJ2-2, with TRBD2 matching over 9 bases. Germline trimming cut 0 bases from V and 6 bases from J; bases unmatched to any gene: 6. CDR1 is SGDLS, CDR2 YYNGEE, per germline. CDR3 size: 16 residues. CDR3 protein: CASSVAASGIAGELFF. DNA for the CDR3: TGTGCCAGCAGCGTAGCAGCTAGCGGGATCGCCGGGGAGCTGTTTTTT.

This clone has a handful of counts. The chain joins TRBV30 to TRBJ2-5, with D perhaps TRBD1 or TRBD2 (6 bases each). V lost 6 bases to trimming and J lost 6 bases, with 17 bases between them. This CDR3 spans 13 amino acids. Germline V gives CDR1 GTSNPN, CDR2 SVGIG (reference sequence). CDR3 amino acids: CACNRGLGKTQYF. The CDR3 bases are TGTGCCTGTAACCGGGGGCTCGGGAAGACCCAGTACTTC.

The J gene is TRBJ2-7, the V gene TRBV28; D may be TRBD2 (5 bases). Germline CDR1 MDHEN, CDR2 SYDVKM. Trimming pared 7 bases from V and 3 bases from J, leaving 16 bases between. CDR3 length equals 14 residues. Here the CDR3 DNA reads TGTGCCAGCACCATCAGGACGGGAATCTACGAGCAGTACTTC. Its translation is CASTIRTGIYEQYF. The full variable domain, with the rest looked up from reference TRBV28 and TRBJ2-7, is DVKVTQSSRYLVKRTGEKVFLECVQDMDHENMFWYRQDPGLGLRLIYFSYDVKMKEKGDIPEGYSVSREKKERFSLILESASTNQTSMYLCASTIRTGIYEQYFGPGTRLTVT.

This clone was detected a few times. The rearrangement joins TRBV4-1 to TRBJ2-5; 8 bases line up with TRBD1. Looked up from germline, CDR1 is MGHRA and CDR2 is YSYEKL. The V and J ends lost 0 bases and 4 bases, in that order; junction bases with no gene match: 4. The CDR3 consists of 15 residues. The CDR3 loop reads CASSQDQGAGETQYF. The DNA for the CDR3 is TGCGCCAGCAGCCAAGATCAGGGGGCGGGAGAGACCCAGTACTTC.

This clone was seen only a few times. The V and J genes are TRBV5-4 and TRBJ2-7; 10 bases are a match to TRBD2. Trimming took 2 bases from V and 2 from J; bases not matched to a gene: 4. The CDR3 covers 15 residues. Per germline, CDR1 SGHNT and CDR2 YYREEE (reference sequence). CDR3 sequence: CASSLAGGQAYEQYF. CDR3 nucleotides: TGTGCCAGCAGCTTAGCGGGAGGGCAAGCCTACGAGCAGTACTTC.

This sequence joins TRBV29-1 and TRBJ1-5; possible D gene TRBD1, 6 bases. The V gene lost 5 bases and the J gene lost 5 bases, with 13 bases spanning the gap. From germline, CDR1 is SQVTM and CDR2 ANQGSEA. CDR3 length: 13 residues. Written as DNA, the CDR3 is TGCAGCGTTCTCAAGGGGGAGGATCAGCCCCAGCATTTT. This sequence encodes CSVLKGEDQPQHF.